A selection of T cell receptor beta chains follows, all from one sample in a study of technical replicates of blood from a few donors. Measured with immunoSEQ multiplex PCR; TCRdb has only the in-frame clones, and not every one. The data contain tens of thousands of clones, about 95% of them seen just once; the ten biggest clones take up more than 0.2%. What was sequenced was T cells isolated from PBMCs. Receptors were obtained from a human donor in good health. Both conserved end residues are part of each CDR3. The D gene is left open where the match is weak. Not every row has a clone size; where given, it reads once, few, many or a size class.

clone_size	v_call	j_call	d_call	cdr3_aa	cdr3_nt
NA	TRBV5-8	TRBJ1-5	NA	CASSFTENQPQHF	TGTGCCAGCAGCTTTACCGAGAATCAGCCCCAGCATTTT
NA	TRBV18	TRBJ2-7	NA	CASSPPSLHEQYF	TGTGCCAGCTCACCGCCTAGTCTTCACGAGCAGTACTTC
NA	TRBV28	TRBJ1-2	TRBD1	CASSTEGQGRRGYTF	TGTGCCAGCAGTACTGAGGGACAGGGGAGACGAGGCTACACCTTC
NA	TRBV18	TRBJ2-3	NA	CASSPSGAGTDTQYF	TGTGCCAGCTCACCCTCAGGGGCCGGCACAGATACGCAGTATTTT
NA	TRBV11-2	TRBJ1-1	NA	CASSFGLRDTEAFF	TGTGCCAGCAGCTTCGGACTAAGGGACACTGAAGCTTTCTTT
NA	TRBV10-3	TRBJ2-4	NA	CAISERQGLAKNIQYF	TGTGCCATCAGTGAGAGACAGGGACTAGCCAAAAACATTCAGTACTTC
NA	TRBV6-5	TRBJ2-7	TRBD1	CASTPVDRKPYEQYF	TGTGCCAGCACGCCCGTGGACAGGAAACCCTACGAGCAGTACTTC
NA	TRBV5-1	TRBJ2-1	TRBD2	CASSSAPPSGRTPTSYNEQFF	TGCGCCAGCAGCTCCGCTCCGCCTAGCGGGAGAACACCAACCTCTTACAATGAGCAGTTCTTC
NA	TRBV7-9	TRBJ1-3	NA	CASSLGDMWTASGNTIYF	TGTGCCAGCAGCTTAGGGGATATGTGGACAGCCTCTGGAAACACCATATATTTT
NA	TRBV2	TRBJ1-1	NA	CASSDNLVTGNTEAFF	TGTGCCAGCAGTGATAATTTGGTGACAGGGAACACTGAAGCTTTCTTT
NA	TRBV28	TRBJ2-2	NA	CASSLRTGELFF	TGTGCCAGCAGTTTGCGTACCGGGGAGCTGTTTTTT
NA	TRBV21-1	TRBJ1-2	NA	CASSKGNSRLYGYTF	TGTGCCAGCAGCAAAGGGAACAGTAGGCTCTATGGCTACACCTTC
NA	TRBV15	TRBJ2-1	TRBD1	CATSRTDRAHNEQFF	TGTGCCACCAGCAGAACGGACAGGGCCCACAATGAGCAGTTCTTC
once	TRBV7-2	TRBJ2-3	TRBD2	CASSASLAGAGDTQYF	TGTGCCAGCAGCGCCTCACTAGCGGGAGCGGGAGATACGCAGTATTTT
NA	TRBV30	TRBJ2-1	TRBD2	CAWMVGGGYNEQFF	TGTGCCTGGATGGTCGGGGGGGGCTACAATGAGCAGTTCTTC
NA	TRBV5-4	TRBJ1-5	NA	CASSRDGQPQHF	TGTGCCAGCAGTCGCGACGGGCAGCCCCAGCATTTT
NA	TRBV4-1	TRBJ2-7	NA	CASSQGLGSYEQYF	TGCGCCAGCAGCCAAGGACTCGGGTCCTACGAGCAGTACTTC
NA	TRBV6-1	TRBJ1-2	TRBD1	CATTDRVYGYTF	TGTGCCACCACGGACAGGGTCTATGGCTACACCTTC
NA	TRBV2	TRBJ1-2	NA	CASLGLTGVHGYTF	TGTGCCAGCTTGGGACTCACCGGGGTTCATGGCTACACCTTC
NA	TRBV5-1	TRBJ1-1	NA	CASSLQGSEAFF	TGCGCCAGCAGCTTGCAGGGGAGCGAAGCTTTCTTT
once	TRBV6-6	TRBJ2-7	NA	CASSSQLAYEQYF	TGTGCCAGCAGTTCCCAACTAGCCTACGAGCAGTACTTC
NA	TRBV7-8	TRBJ2-3	TRBD2	CASSPASGSTDTQYF	TGTGCCAGCAGCCCAGCTAGCGGGAGCACAGATACGCAGTATTTT